This TCR beta chain was captured by sequencing in a study of blood T cell repertoires in COVID-19. Study background: T cells, B-cell-depleted T cells, or PBMCs supplied cDNA or gDNA.

As originally analysed: By means of reference gene primer amplification, nucleated cell counts were estimated. The table came from immunoSEQ multiplex PCR; TCRdb's copy has only in-frame clones and leaves some out. V, J and clone size were drawn from that table, and D and trimming were deduced from the DNA. This sample has 110,000 or so clones; about 80% occur once, and the top ten carry 5% to 7.5%. Trimming stripped 5 bases from V and 0 bases from J, with 5 bases between. The CDR3 has 13 amino acids. Germline V CDR1 and CDR2: MDHEN, SYDVKM. Input material: peripheral blood. The chain links TRBV28 to TRBJ2-4; D call uncertain. The sequence was collected from an older man with acute or convalescent COVID-19. DNA of the CDR3: TGTGCCAGCAGTATTCTAGCCAAAAACATTCAGTACTTC. This sequence encodes CASSILAKNIQYF.